What follows are 2 T cell receptor beta chains derived from one specimen sequenced in a study of T cells after yellow fever vaccination. TCRdb fed the 5' RACE reads into MiXCR, producing one record per CDR3 protein. Of under 100,000 distinct CDR3 sequences listed, under 6.5% are singletons. Sequencing was performed on CD8+ T cells sorted from PBMCs, taken 10 days after the yellow fever booster vaccination. These receptors all stem from a man aged 18 to 29 who received the YFV17D yellow fever vaccine.

This clonotype was recorded at least ten times. This sequence joins TRBV5-5 and TRBJ2-7, with a tentative D call TRBD1 (6 bases). The CDR3 extends over 13 amino acids. The V gene lost 0 bases and the J gene lost 3 bases, with 7 bases spanning the gap. Germline-derived CDR1 and CDR2 are SGHKS and YYEKEE (reference sequence). This CDR3 reads CASSLGQDYEQYV. In DNA form, the CDR3 reads TGTGCCAGCAGCTTGGGACAGGACTACGAGCAGTACGTC.

This clonotype was picked up many times. The chain joins TRBV7-9 to TRBJ1-1; possible D gene TRBD1, 5 bases. This CDR3 spans 14 amino acids. The V end lost 3 bases, the J end lost 8 bases, and 16 bases lay between the germline ends. Germline loops: CDR1 SEHNR, CDR2 FQNEAQ (reference sequence). CDR3 region: CASSLKGPGAEAFF. DNA of the CDR3: TGTGCCAGCAGCTTGAAGGGCCCTGGGGCGGAAGCTTTCTTT.